The text below deals with one TCR beta chain. There are 14 residues in the CDR3. CDR1 is LNHDA, CDR2 SQIVND, per germline (reference sequence). V lost 6 bases to trimming and J lost 7 bases, with 17 bases between them. The authors' processing: Reference gene primer amplification yielded estimated nucleated cell counts. The table came from immunoSEQ multiplex PCR; TCRdb's copy has only in-frame clones and leaves some out. Clonal size and the V and J genes are those of that table, whereas D and trimming came from the DNA. The table lists more than 75,000 clones, around 89% of them singletons, with roughly 5% in the top ten. The entry originates in a study of blood T cell repertoires in COVID-19.

What was sequenced was peripheral blood. The chain has TRBV19 and TRBJ2-3, with D possibly TRBD1 on 5 matching bases. This TCR was sampled from a woman aged 80 or older with active COVID-19. CDR3 nucleotides: TGTGCCAGTAGCAAGGGGCCAAGGGGAAATACGCAGTATTTT. Amino acids: CASSKGPRGNTQYF.